This T cell receptor (beta chain) was sequenced in a study of Ad26.COV2.S vaccination and SARS-CoV-2 variants. Germline CDR1 reads SQVTM; CDR2 reads ANQGSEA. The V and J ends lost 4 bases and 2 bases respectively, with 16 bases between them. The CDR3 has 15 residues. The treatment here: about 20 received Ad26.COV2.S at low or high dose, single or two shots; 5 received placebo; per-sample allocation not given. It was on day 63 after the first vaccine or placebo injection that samples were taken. Assay: immunoSEQ multiplex PCR; the TCRdb copy retains only in-frame clones and omits some. The data hold hundreds of thousands of clones, with around 89% observed a single time.

The chain employs TRBV29-1 and TRBJ2-3, with D tentatively TRBD2 (7 bases). This sequence originates from a person aged 18-65 years who received the Ad26.COV2.S COVID-19 vaccine or a placebo. The source material was peripheral blood, sampled in a trial of Ad26.COV2.S vaccine versus placebo. As DNA, the CDR3 is TGCAGCGTTGTAGGGGGGGGGAGGTCCACAGATACGCAGTATTTT. It is translated as CSVVGGGRSTDTQYF.